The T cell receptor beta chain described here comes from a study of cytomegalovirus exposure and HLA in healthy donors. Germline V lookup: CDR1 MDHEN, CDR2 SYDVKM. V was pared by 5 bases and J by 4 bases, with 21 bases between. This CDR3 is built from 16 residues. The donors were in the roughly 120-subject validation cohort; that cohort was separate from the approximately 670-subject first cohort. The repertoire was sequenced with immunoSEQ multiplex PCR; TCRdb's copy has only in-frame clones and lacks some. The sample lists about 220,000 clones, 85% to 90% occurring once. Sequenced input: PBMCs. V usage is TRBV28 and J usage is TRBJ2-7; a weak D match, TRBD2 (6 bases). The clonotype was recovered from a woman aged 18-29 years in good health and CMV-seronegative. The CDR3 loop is CASSPPPGGYVYEQYF. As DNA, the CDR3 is TGTGCCAGCAGTCCCCCCCCCGGAGGGTATGTTTACGAGCAGTACTTC.